This TCR beta chain was identified in a study of molecular identifiers for immune sequencing clone quantification. CDR1 is MNHEY and CDR2 is SVGEGT in the germline V gene. The CDR3 has 17 residues. The V and J ends lost 8 bases and 6 bases, in that order; junction bases with no gene match: 13. Only one count was recorded for this clonotype. Being one base from a much bigger clone, this may be a read error. MiXCR was run by TCRdb on the PCR reads, yielding one entry per CDR3 protein. Of about 40,000 distinct CDR3 sequences listed, 24% are singletons. The chain combines TRBV6-2 or TRBV6-3 with TRBJ2-1; 13 bases map to TRBD2. This sequence originates from a human donor in good health. Some libraries in this study had Jurkat cell RNA spiked in. Sequencing was done on a sample of naive CD8+ T cells from blood, with Jurkat cell RNA spiked in. The sample's subset: FACS-sorted CD8+CD4-CCR7+CD45RA+ naive T cells. CDR3 residues: CASCRTSGGALGNEQFF. CDR3 sequence (DNA): TGTGCCAGCTGCCGTACTAGCGGGGGGGCACTCGGCAATGAGCAGTTCTTC.